This T cell receptor (beta chain) comes out of a study of neurological immune-mediated disorders. This CDR3 contains 14 residues. Trimming cost V 10 bases and J 7 bases; bases outside gene matches: 12. Germline CDR1 ENHRY, CDR2 SYGVKD. The cDNA was synthesized by 5'RACE incorporating 10-nucleotide random UMIs. Every sequencing run produced over 170 million TCR-beta sequences, and the sequences from any one run covered 15-18 subjects. TCRdb re-called the 5' RACE reads with MiXCR, one entry per CDR3 protein. The data show fewer than 30,000 distinct CDR3 sequences, around 15% seen once. Many counts were recorded for this clonotype.

V gene TRBV10-3 combines with J gene TRBJ2-1; 8 bases are a match to TRBD1. The source is a woman between 40 and 55 years old with HTLV-1-associated myelopathy (HAM/TSP). The sequenced sample consisted of PBMCs. The CDR3 nucleotides are TGTGCCACCAGACCGACAGGGGTGGAGAATGAGCAGTTCTTC. Translated, it gives CATRPTGVENEQFF.